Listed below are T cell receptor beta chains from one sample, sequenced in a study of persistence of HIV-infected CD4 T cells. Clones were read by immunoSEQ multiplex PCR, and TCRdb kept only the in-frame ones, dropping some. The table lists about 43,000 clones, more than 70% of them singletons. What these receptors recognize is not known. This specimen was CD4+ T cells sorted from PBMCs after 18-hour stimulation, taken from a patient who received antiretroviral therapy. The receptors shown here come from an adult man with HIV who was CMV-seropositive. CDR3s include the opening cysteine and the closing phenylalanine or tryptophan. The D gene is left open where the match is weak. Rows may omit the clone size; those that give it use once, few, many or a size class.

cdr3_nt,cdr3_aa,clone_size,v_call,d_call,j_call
TGTGCCAGCAGCAGACCGGACCGTTCACCCCTCCACTTT,CASSRPDRSPLHF,-,TRBV27,-,TRBJ1-6
TGTGCCAGCAGTATAGGACCCTACAATGAGCAGTTCTTC,CASSIGPYNEQFF,-,TRBV2,-,TRBJ2-1
TGCGCCAGCAGTGAAAGGGGGCCCAGGACGTCGGAGACCCAGTACTTC,CASSERGPRTSETQYF,-,TRBV10-2,TRBD1,TRBJ2-5
TGTGCCAGCAGCTTATTGATCATGTCATCGCGGGCAAGCAATCAGCCCCAGCATTTT,CASSLLIMSSRASNQPQHF,few,TRBV7-8,-,TRBJ1-5
TGTGCCAGCCGACCTTGGACAGATAGCAATCAGCCCCAGCATTTT,CASRPWTDSNQPQHF,-,TRBV19,-,TRBJ1-5
TGTGCCAGCAGACTCCGCTCTGGGGCCAACGTCCTGACTTTC,CASRLRSGANVLTF,-,TRBV3-1/TRBV3-2,-,TRBJ2-6
TGCGCCAGCAGCCAAGATTCGGGGGGGAACACTGAAGCTTTCTTT,CASSQDSGGNTEAFF,-,TRBV4-1,-,TRBJ1-1
TGTGCCAGCAGCTTCGGACCGTTAACGAGCTCTGGAAACACCATATATTTT,CASSFGPLTSSGNTIYF,-,TRBV5-5,-,TRBJ1-3
TGCGCCAGCAGCCTTTTAGCTGACTCTGGGGCCAACGTCCTGACTTTC,CASSLLADSGANVLTF,-,TRBV4-1,-,TRBJ2-6
TGTGCCAGTCAGGGCCCCTTTAGCAATCAGCCCCAGCATTTT,CASQGPFSNQPQHF,-,TRBV6-5,-,TRBJ1-5
TGTGCCATTTCAGGGGGGAGTCAGCCCCAGCATTTT,CAISGGSQPQHF,-,TRBV6-6,TRBD1,TRBJ1-5
TGTGCCAGCAGTGGGACGGGAAACTATGGCTACACCTTC,CASSGTGNYGYTF,-,TRBV12-3/TRBV12-4,-,TRBJ1-2